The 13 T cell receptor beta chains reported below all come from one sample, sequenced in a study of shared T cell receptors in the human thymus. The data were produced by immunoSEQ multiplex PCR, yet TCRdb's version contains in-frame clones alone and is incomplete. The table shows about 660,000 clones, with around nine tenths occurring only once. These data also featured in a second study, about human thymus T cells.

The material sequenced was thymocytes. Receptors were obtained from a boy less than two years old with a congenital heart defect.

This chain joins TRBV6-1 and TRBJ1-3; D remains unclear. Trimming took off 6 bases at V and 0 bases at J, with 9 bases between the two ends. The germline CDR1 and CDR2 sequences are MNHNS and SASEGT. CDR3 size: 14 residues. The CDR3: CASSEWASGNTIYF. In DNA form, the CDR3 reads TGTGCCAGCAGCGAGTGGGCCTCTGGAAACACCATATATTTT.

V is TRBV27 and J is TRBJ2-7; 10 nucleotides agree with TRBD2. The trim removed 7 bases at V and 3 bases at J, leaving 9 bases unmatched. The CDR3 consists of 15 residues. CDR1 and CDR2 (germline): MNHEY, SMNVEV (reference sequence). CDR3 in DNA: TGTGCCAGCAAACCCTGGACTAGCGGAGACTACGAGCAGTACTTC. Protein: CASKPWTSGDYEQYF.

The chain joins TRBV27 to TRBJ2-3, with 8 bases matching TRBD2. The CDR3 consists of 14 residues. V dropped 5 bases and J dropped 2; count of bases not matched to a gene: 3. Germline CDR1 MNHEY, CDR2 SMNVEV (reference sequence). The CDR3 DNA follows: TGTGCCAGCAGTATAGCGGGATACACAGATACGCAGTATTTT. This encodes CASSIAGYTDTQYF.

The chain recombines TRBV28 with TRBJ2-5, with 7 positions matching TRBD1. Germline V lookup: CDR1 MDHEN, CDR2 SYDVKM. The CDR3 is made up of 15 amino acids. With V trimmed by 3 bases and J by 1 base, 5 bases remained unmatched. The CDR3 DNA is TGTGCCAGCAGTTTCCGGGACAGAGCCCAAGAGACCCAGTACTTC. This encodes CASSFRDRAQETQYF.

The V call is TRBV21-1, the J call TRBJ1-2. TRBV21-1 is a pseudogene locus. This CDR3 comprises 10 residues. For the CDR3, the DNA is TGTGCCAGCGAGGGATGGGGCTACACCTTC. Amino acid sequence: CASEGWGYTF.

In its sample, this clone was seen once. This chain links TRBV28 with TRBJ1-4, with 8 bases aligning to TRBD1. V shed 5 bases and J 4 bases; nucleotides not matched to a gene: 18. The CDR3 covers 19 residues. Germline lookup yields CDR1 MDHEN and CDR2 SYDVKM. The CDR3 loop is CASSPSHGQGGMGNEKLFF. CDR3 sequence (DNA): TGTGCCAGCAGTCCATCCCACGGACAGGGCGGTATGGGTAATGAAAAACTGTTTTTT.

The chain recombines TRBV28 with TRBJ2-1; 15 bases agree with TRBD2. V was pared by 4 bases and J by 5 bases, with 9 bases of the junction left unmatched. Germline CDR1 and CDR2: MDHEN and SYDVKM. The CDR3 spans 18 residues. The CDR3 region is CASSWTSGRAVGNNEQFF. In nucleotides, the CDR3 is TGTGCCAGCAGTTGGACTAGCGGGAGGGCAGTGGGGAACAATGAGCAGTTCTTC.

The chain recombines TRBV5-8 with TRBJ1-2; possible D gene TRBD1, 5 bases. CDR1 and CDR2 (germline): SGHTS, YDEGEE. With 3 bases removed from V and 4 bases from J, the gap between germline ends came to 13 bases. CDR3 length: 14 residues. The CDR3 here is CASSSRDGVYGYTF. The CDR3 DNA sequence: TGTGCCAGCAGCTCGCGGGACGGAGTCTATGGCTACACCTTC. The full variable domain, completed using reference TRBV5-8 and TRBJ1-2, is EAGVTQSPTHLIKTRGQQATLRCSPISGHTSVYWYQQALGLGLQFLLWYDEGEERNRGNFPPRFSGRQFPNYSSELNVNALELEDSALYLCASSSRDGVYGYTFGSGTRLTVV.

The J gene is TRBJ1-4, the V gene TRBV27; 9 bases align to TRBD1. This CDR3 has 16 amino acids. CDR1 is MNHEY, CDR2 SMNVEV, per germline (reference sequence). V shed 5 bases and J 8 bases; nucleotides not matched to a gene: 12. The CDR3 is CASSPPPGQGREKLFF. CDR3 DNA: TGTGCCAGCAGTCCCCCCCCGGGACAGGGACGCGAAAAACTGTTTTTT.

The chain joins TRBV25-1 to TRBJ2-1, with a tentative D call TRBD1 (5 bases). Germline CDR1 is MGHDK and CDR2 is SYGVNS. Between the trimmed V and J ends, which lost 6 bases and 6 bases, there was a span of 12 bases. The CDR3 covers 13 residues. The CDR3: CASRRLGANEQFF. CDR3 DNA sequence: TGTGCCAGCAGGAGGCTAGGGGCCAATGAGCAGTTCTTC.

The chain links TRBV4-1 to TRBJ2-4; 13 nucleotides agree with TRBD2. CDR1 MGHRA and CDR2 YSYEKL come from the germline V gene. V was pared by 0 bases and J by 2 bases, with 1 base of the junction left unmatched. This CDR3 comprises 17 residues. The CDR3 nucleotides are TGCGCCAGCAGCCAAGAGGGACTAGCGGGACCCAAAAACATTCAGTACTTC. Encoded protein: CASSQEGLAGPKNIQYF.

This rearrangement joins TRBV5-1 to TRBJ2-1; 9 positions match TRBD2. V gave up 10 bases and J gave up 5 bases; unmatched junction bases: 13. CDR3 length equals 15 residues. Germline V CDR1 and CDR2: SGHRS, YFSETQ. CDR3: CASRGGRDPNNEQFF. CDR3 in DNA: TGCGCCTCCAGGGGCGGGAGGGACCCTAACAATGAGCAGTTCTTC.

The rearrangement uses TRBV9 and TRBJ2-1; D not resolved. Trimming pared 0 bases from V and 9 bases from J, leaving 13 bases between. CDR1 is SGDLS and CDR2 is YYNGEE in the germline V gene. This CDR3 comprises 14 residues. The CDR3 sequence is CASSVGDFRGEQFF. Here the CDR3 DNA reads TGTGCCAGCAGCGTAGGTGACTTCCGCGGTGAGCAGTTCTTC.